The 30 T cell receptor beta chains given below trace back to one sample, sequenced in a study of a mutant IDH1 vaccine in newly diagnosed glioma. The time point was: week 5, during vaccination. With topical imiquimod, each dose of the vaccine consisted of 300 ug of mutant IDH1 20-mer peptide. These receptors lack a known antigen. Assay used: immunoSEQ multiplex PCR; TCRdb lists only in-frame clones, some missing. The profile shows 35,000 to 45,000 clones, about four fifths of them singletons. The sample here was PBMCs, taken from a glioma patient whose treatment included an IDH1 peptide vaccine. These receptors came from a man in his forties or fifties with glioma.

The chain has TRBV4-1 and TRBJ1-4; 9 nucleotides line up with TRBD1. Germline lookup yields CDR1 MGHRA and CDR2 YSYEKL. The CDR3 is 17 amino acids. Losses at the gene ends were 5 bases for V and 4 bases for J; bases not matched to a gene: 11. The CDR3 is CASSDSGQGLFNEKLFF. The CDR3 nucleotides read TGCGCCAGCAGCGACTCGGGACAGGGCCTATTTAATGAAAAACTGTTTTTT.

The rearrangement links TRBV7-2 to TRBJ1-5, with TRBD1 matching 8 bases. V was pared by 2 bases and J by 6 bases, with 6 bases of the junction left unmatched. Germline V CDR1 and CDR2: SGHTA, FQGNSA. This CDR3 is 15 amino acids long. CDR3 DNA: TGTGCCAGCAGCTTAATTCAGGGGGCGGGTCAGCCCCAGCATTTT. Protein sequence: CASSLIQGAGQPQHF.

V gene TRBV20-1 combines with J gene TRBJ2-5; D is unresolved. V was cut by 7 bases and J by 5 bases, with 11 bases left in between. Germline V gene sequence: CDR1 DFQATT, CDR2 SNEGSKA (reference sequence). The CDR3 sequence is 11 residues long. CDR3 nucleotides: TGCAGTGTGCGGCCCCCCGAGACCCAGTACTTC. It encodes CSVRPPETQYF.

V and J are TRBV27 and TRBJ2-2; 7 nucleotides line up with TRBD2. The V gene's germline CDR1 is MNHEY and CDR2 SMNVEV (reference sequence). This CDR3 contains 15 residues. The ends lost 2 bases at V and 4 bases at J; junction bases unmatched: 4. The DNA for the CDR3 is TGTGCCAGCAGTTTAGCGGGAGAGATCACCGGGGAGCTGTTTTTT. Protein: CASSLAGEITGELFF.

The chain is built from TRBV5-1 and TRBJ2-2; the D gene is possibly TRBD1 (5 bases). Looked up from germline, CDR1 is SGHRS and CDR2 is YFSETQ. The CDR3 consists of 15 residues. V gave up 0 bases and J gave up 5 bases, with 11 bases separating them. The DNA of the CDR3 is TGCGCCAGCAGCTTGGTTTTAGGGGCAACCGGGGAGCTGTTTTTT. It translates to CASSLVLGATGELFF.

This clone was seen only once. The chain uses TRBV7-9 and TRBJ1-2; D uncertain. V lost 3 bases and J lost 7, with 9 bases in between. The CDR3 runs to 12 residues. Germline V gives CDR1 SEHNR, CDR2 FQNEAQ (reference sequence). The CDR3 DNA reads as TGTGCCAGCAGCTTTGAAGAGGCTGGCTACACCTTC. It yields the protein CASSFEEAGYTF.

The chain recombines TRBV19 with TRBJ1-1; the D is unclear. Trimming left V 5 bases short and J 3 bases short, with 13 bases between. CDR3 length equals 14 residues. Germline V lookup: CDR1 LNHDA, CDR2 SQIVND (reference sequence). The CDR3 bases are TGTGCCAGTAGTCTCGGGGTAGGTCACACTGAAGCTTTCTTT. Translating gives CASSLGVGHTEAFF.

The rearrangement links TRBV11-2 to TRBJ2-3; 7 bases fit TRBD1. The CDR3 has 14 residues. The V and J ends lost 3 bases and 10 bases, in that order; junction bases with no gene match: 10. CDR1 and CDR2 (germline): SGHAT, FQNNGV. CDR3 amino acids: CASSLGLTGAAQYF. CDR3 nucleotides: TGTGCCAGCAGCTTGGGTCTCACAGGGGCGGCGCAGTATTTT. Combining the CDR3 with reference TRBV11-2 and TRBJ2-3 gives the whole variable domain EAGVAQSPRYKIIEKRQSVAFWCNPISGHATLYWYQQILGQGPKLLIQFQNNGVVDDSQLPKDRFSAERLKGVDSTLKIQPAKLEDSAVYLCASSLGLTGAAQYFGPGTRLTVL.

This sequence joins TRBV6-4 and TRBJ1-2; D is perhaps TRBD1 (5 bases). V lost 3 bases and J 4 bases, leaving 15 bases between the germline ends. Germline V CDR1 and CDR2: MRHNA, SNTAGT. This CDR3 comprises 15 residues. The CDR3 DNA is TGTGCCAGCAGTGAATACCCGGGGCCTACCTATGGCTACACCTTC. This sequence encodes CASSEYPGPTYGYTF.

The chain uses TRBV5-1 and TRBJ2-1, with 7 bases identical to TRBD2. Unmatched junction bases numbered 15, after V lost 4 bases and J lost 8 bases. CDR3 length: 16 amino acids. CDR1 is SGHRS and CDR2 is YFSETQ in the germline V gene. The CDR3: CASSQGWRETGDEQFF. The CDR3 region has the DNA TGCGCCAGCAGCCAAGGGTGGCGGGAGACTGGGGATGAGCAGTTCTTC. The full variable domain, with the rest looked up from reference TRBV5-1 and TRBJ2-1, is KAGVTQTPRYLIKTRGQQVTLSCSPISGHRSVSWYQQTPGQGLQFLFEYFSETQRNKGNFPGRFSGRQFSNSRSEMNVSTLELGDSALYLCASSQGWRETGDEQFFGPGTRLTVL.

The chain has TRBV10-3 and TRBJ1-1; TRBD1 matches at 7 bases. This CDR3 spans 16 amino acids. The germline gives CDR1 ENHRY, CDR2 SYGVKD. Trimming cost V 2 bases and J 2 bases; bases outside gene matches: 8. The CDR3 sequence: CAISEAKGTVNTEAFF. The CDR3 coding sequence is TGTGCCATCAGTGAGGCAAAAGGGACAGTCAACACTGAAGCTTTCTTT.

Points on this clone: Other DNA sequences in the sample encode the same CDR3. The chain is built from TRBV5-1 and TRBJ1-5; D not certain. V lost 0 bases, J lost 5 bases, and 6 bases lay in between. Germline CDR1 is SGHRS and CDR2 is YFSETQ. The CDR3 is 13 residues long. CDR3 sequence reads: CASSLGRDQPQHF. Here the CDR3 DNA reads TGCGCCAGCAGCTTGGGTCGGGATCAGCCCCAGCATTTT.

This rearrangement joins TRBV6-1 to TRBJ1-1, with D tentatively TRBD1 (6 bases). Germline CDR1 reads MNHNS; CDR2 reads SASEGT. The V end was cut by 5 bases, the J end by 1 base, with 14 bases between. CDR3 length: 15 residues. In nucleotides, the CDR3 is TGTGCCAGCAGTAACCCCCAGACAGGGAACACTGAAGCTTTCTTT. It translates to CASSNPQTGNTEAFF.

This chain connects TRBV7-9 to TRBJ1-1; D ambiguous. V was cut by 5 bases and J by 0 bases, with 19 bases left in between. CDR3 length: 17 residues. Germline V gene lookup returns CDR1 SEHNR and CDR2 FQNEAQ (reference sequence). In nucleotides, the CDR3 is TGTGCCAGCAGCCCACCATTATACAGAAATCTGAACACTGAAGCTTTCTTT. This encodes CASSPPLYRNLNTEAFF.

This chain uses TRBV18 with TRBJ1-3; no reliable D call. Germline CDR1 and CDR2: KGHSH and LQKENI. Trimming removed 0 bases at V and 4 bases at J, with 7 bases between. This CDR3 spans 14 amino acids. CDR3 residues: CASSPPGGGNTIYF. CDR3 nucleotide sequence: TGTGCCAGCTCACCACCGGGAGGAGGAAACACCATATATTTT. Filled out from reference TRBV18 and TRBJ1-3, the complete variable domain reads NAGVMQNPRHLVRRRGQEARLRCSPMKGHSHVYWYRQLPEEGLKFMVYLQKENIIDESGMPKERFSAEFPKEGPSILRIQQVVRGDSAAYFCASSPPGGGNTIYFGEGSWLTVV.

The CDR3 nucleotides are TGCGCCAGCAGCCAAGGACGACAGCCGAACTATGGCTACACCTTC. Translating it yields CASSQGRQPNYGYTF. The chain couples TRBV4-3 to TRBJ1-2; perhaps TRBD1 as D (5 bases). Germline loops: CDR1 LGHNA, CDR2 YSLEER. Between the trimmed V and J ends, which lost 1 base and 2 bases, there was a span of 11 bases. The CDR3 covers 15 residues.

This chain uses TRBV7-2 with TRBJ1-5, with a tentative D call TRBD1 (5 bases). Per germline, CDR1 SGHTA and CDR2 FQGNSA. Trimming left V 2 bases short and J 2 bases short, with 13 bases between. The CDR3 consists of 16 residues. The CDR3 here is CASSLQGPLGNQPQHF. The CDR3 nucleotides read TGTGCCAGCAGCTTACAGGGCCCCTTGGGCAATCAGCCCCAGCATTTT.

The chain is built from TRBV10-3 and TRBJ1-6, with D possibly TRBD1 on 6 matching bases. The CDR3 has 15 residues. The germline V and J ends were trimmed by 0 bases and 5 bases, with 8 bases remaining between them. CDR1 and CDR2 (germline): ENHRY, SYGVKD. The chain's CDR3 is CAISESPGDNSPLHF. CDR3 DNA sequence: TGTGCCATCAGTGAGTCGCCAGGGGATAATTCACCCCTCCACTTT.

This clone occurred once. The chain recombines TRBV5-6 with TRBJ2-5; D unclear. CDR3 length: 13 residues. Trimming pared 0 bases from V and 1 base from J, leaving 4 bases between. Looked up from germline, CDR1 is SGHDT and CDR2 is YYEEEE. CDR3: CASSLVPQETQYF. Written as DNA, the CDR3 is TGTGCCAGCAGCTTGGTTCCCCAAGAGACCCAGTACTTC.

The V and J genes are TRBV10-3 and TRBJ2-7; 8 bases align to TRBD1. The CDR3 totals 13 residues. CDR1 ENHRY and CDR2 SYGVKD come from the germline V gene. Germline trimming cut 4 bases from V and 6 bases from J; bases unmatched to any gene: 5. The CDR3 reads CAISGGTGAEQYF. CDR3 sequence (DNA): TGTGCCATCAGTGGAGGGACAGGTGCCGAGCAGTACTTC.

The chain links TRBV6-1 to TRBJ2-6; the D is unclear. V was pared by 6 bases and J by 3 bases, with 9 bases between. CDR1 and CDR2 from the germline V gene are MNHNS and SASEGT. The CDR3 is made up of 14 amino acids. For the CDR3, the DNA is TGTGCCAGCAGGGACCCGAATGGGGCCAACGTCCTGACTTTC. Residues: CASRDPNGANVLTF.

The chain employs TRBV28 and TRBJ1-2; D is ambiguous. Germline V CDR1 and CDR2: MDHEN, SYDVKM. This CDR3 is 18 amino acids long. The V end lost 3 bases, the J end lost 3 bases, and 23 bases lay between the germline ends. The CDR3 DNA is TGTGCCAGCAGTTTTAGGTTTGCTCGTCATGCTCGGGACTATGGCTACACCTTC. It specifies CASSFRFARHARDYGYTF.

The chain recombines TRBV29-1 with TRBJ2-1; 11 nucleotides align to TRBD1. Per the germline V gene, CDR1 is SQVTM and CDR2 is ANQGSEA. V lost 2 bases, J lost 7 bases, and 13 bases stayed unmatched. CDR3 size: 17 residues. CDR3 amino acids: CSVERGYPGTGGNEQFF. For the CDR3, the DNA is TGCAGCGTTGAACGAGGATACCCCGGGACAGGGGGTAATGAGCAGTTCTTC.

The chain has TRBV5-6 and TRBJ2-2, with no clear D. V was pared by 0 bases and J by 2 bases, with 5 bases between. This CDR3 spans 14 amino acids. Germline-derived CDR1 and CDR2 are SGHDT and YYEEEE. The CDR3 spells CASSLDPNTGELFF. In nucleotides, the CDR3 is TGTGCCAGCAGCTTGGACCCTAACACCGGGGAGCTGTTTTTT.

The chain employs TRBV11-3 and TRBJ2-1; 8 bases are shared with TRBD2. Looked up from germline, CDR1 is SGHNT and CDR2 is YENEEA. J lost 9 bases, V lost 0 bases, and 4 bases had no gene match. This CDR3 spans 14 amino acids. CDR3 in DNA: TGTGCCAGCAGCTTAGATCTAGCGGGTAGTGAGCAGTTCTTC. This sequence encodes CASSLDLAGSEQFF.

This sequence joins TRBV5-1 and TRBJ1-1; no firm D call. V was pared by 9 bases and J by 4 bases, with 13 bases between. Germline CDR1 reads SGHRS; CDR2 reads YFSETQ. The length of the CDR3 is 12 residues. The CDR3 loop is CATSASGTEAFF. The CDR3 DNA is TGCGCCACCTCAGCTTCCGGCACTGAAGCTTTCTTT.

The CDR3 DNA follows: TGTGCCAGTAGTATAGATCGGGGGGCTGGCTATGGCTACACCTTC. Translated: CASSIDRGAGYGYTF. V gene TRBV19 combines with J gene TRBJ1-2, with D possibly TRBD1 on 6 matching bases. This CDR3 is 15 amino acids long. Germline CDR1 reads LNHDA; CDR2 reads SQIVND (reference sequence). V was clipped by 0 bases and J by 4 bases, with 12 bases between them.

The rearrangement joins TRBV18 to TRBJ2-2, with D possibly TRBD1 on 7 matching bases. The V gene lost 1 base and the J gene lost 2 bases, with 14 bases spanning the gap. In germline, CDR1 is KGHSH, CDR2 LQKENI. The CDR3 extends over 17 amino acids. CDR3 protein: CASSPLDGGGNTGELFF. CDR3 bases: TGTGCCAGCTCACCACTGGATGGAGGGGGCAACACCGGGGAGCTGTTTTTT. The full variable domain, completed using reference TRBV18 and TRBJ2-2, is NAGVMQNPRHLVRRRGQEARLRCSPMKGHSHVYWYRQLPEEGLKFMVYLQKENIIDESGMPKERFSAEFPKEGPSILRIQQVVRGDSAAYFCASSPLDGGGNTGELFFGEGSRLTVL.

The chain employs TRBV14 and TRBJ2-6; the match to TRBD2 covers 10 bases. V lost 1 base, J lost 3 bases, and 9 bases stayed unmatched. In germline, CDR1 is SGHDN, CDR2 FVKESK. The CDR3 runs 19 residues. CDR3 bases: TGTGCCAGCAGCCAAGTAGGACTAGCGGTCGCGAGTGGGGCCAACGTCCTGACTTTC. Its translation: CASSQVGLAVASGANVLTF.

V usage is TRBV29-1 and J usage is TRBJ2-1, with a tentative D call TRBD2 (6 bases). V lost 6 bases and J 9 bases, leaving 15 bases between the germline ends. CDR1 is SQVTM, CDR2 ANQGSEA, per germline. This CDR3 region has 12 residues. CDR3 sequence reads: CSVRAGQGEQFF. CDR3 sequence (DNA): TGCAGCGTAAGGGCGGGGCAAGGTGAGCAGTTCTTC.